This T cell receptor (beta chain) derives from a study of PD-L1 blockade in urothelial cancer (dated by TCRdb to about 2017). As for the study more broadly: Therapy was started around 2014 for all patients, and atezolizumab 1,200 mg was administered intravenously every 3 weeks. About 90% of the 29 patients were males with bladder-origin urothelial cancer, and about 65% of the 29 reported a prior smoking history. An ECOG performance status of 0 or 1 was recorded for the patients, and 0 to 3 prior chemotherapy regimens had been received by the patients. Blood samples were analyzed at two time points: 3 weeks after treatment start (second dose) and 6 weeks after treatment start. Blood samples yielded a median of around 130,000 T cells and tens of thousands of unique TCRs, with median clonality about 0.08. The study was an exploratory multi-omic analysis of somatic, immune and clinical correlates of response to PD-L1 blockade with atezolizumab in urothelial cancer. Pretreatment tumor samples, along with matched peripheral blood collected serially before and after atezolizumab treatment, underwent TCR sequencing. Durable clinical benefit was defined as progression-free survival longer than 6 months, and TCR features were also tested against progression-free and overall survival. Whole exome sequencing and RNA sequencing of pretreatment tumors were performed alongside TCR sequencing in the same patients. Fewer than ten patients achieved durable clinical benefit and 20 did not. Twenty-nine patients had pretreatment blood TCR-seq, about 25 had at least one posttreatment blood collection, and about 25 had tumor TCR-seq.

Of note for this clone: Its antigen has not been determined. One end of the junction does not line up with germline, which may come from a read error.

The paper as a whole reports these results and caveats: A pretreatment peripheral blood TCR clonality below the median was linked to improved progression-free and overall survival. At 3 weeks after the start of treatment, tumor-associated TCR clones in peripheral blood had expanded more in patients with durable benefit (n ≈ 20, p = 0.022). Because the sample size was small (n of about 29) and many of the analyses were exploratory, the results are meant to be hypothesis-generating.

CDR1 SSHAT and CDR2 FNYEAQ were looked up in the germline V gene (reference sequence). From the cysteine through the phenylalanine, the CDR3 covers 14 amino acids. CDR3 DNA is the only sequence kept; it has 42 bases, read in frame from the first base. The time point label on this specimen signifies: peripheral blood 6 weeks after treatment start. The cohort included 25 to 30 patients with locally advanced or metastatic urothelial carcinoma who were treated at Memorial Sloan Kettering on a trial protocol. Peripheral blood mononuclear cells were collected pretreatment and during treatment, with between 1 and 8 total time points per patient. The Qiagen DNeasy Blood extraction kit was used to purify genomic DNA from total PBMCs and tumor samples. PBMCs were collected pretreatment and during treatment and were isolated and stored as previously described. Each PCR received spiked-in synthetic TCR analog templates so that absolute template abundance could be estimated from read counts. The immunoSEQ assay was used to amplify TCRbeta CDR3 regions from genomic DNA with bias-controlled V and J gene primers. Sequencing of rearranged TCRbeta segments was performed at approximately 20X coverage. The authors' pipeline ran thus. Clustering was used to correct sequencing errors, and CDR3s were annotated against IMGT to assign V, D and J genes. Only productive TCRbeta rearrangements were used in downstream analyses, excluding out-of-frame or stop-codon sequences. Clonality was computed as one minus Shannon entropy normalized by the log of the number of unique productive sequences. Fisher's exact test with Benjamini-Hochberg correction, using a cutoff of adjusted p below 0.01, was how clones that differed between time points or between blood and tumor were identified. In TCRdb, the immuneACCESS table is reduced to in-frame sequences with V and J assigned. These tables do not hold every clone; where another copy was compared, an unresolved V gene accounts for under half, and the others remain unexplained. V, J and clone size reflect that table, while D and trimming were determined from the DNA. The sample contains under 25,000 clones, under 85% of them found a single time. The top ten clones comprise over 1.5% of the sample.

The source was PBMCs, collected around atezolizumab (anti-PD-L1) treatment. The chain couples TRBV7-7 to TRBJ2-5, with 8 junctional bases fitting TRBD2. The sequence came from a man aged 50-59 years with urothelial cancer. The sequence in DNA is TGTGCTAGCAGCTCCGGGAGGGAAACGGAGACCCAGTACTTC. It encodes CASSSGRETETQYF.